These T cell receptor beta chains were read from a single sample in a study of T cell responses to AZD1222 COVID-19 vaccine. Sequencing used immunoSEQ multiplex PCR; TCRdb keeps in-frame clones, though not all of them. Counted here are around 190,000 clones, approximately 94% occurring once; the ten biggest clones make up roughly 1.5%. The starting material was peripheral blood, obtained 28 days after the second AZD1222 dose. The receptor set was obtained from an adult who received the AZD1222 COVID-19 vaccine. The CDR3 runs from the conserved cysteine through the conserved F or W. The size field is filled for only some rows; it gives once, few, many or a size class.

>TRBV19|NA|16
CASSIGGTSWYNEQFF
>TRBV7-9|NA|14
CASSLGGLDQPQHF
>TRBV9|NA|15
CASSAWGAGNYGYTF
>TRBV10-3|NA|17
CAIRGLDRTGANYGYTF
>TRBV5-1|NA|15
CASSLGGSPNEKLFF
>TRBV11-2|NA|13
CASSPAVNTEAFF
>TRBV19|NA|14
CASSVGQRNQPQHF
>TRBV5-1|NA|14
CASSRDRQRSKLFF
>TRBV5-4|NA|17
CASSPGAAGRSTDTQYF
>TRBV7-2|once|14
CASSLGGVSYGYTF
>TRBV5-1|NA|14
CASSSQGALYEQYF
>TRBV30|NA|13
CAWDKELNTEAFF
>TRBV5-6|NA|14
CASSTTGTGNTIYF
>TRBV3-1/TRBV3-2|NA|16
CASSPREREPPETQYF
>TRBV5-1|NA|17
CASSWSGGLSNTGELFF
>TRBV28|NA|15
CASSYGDTTSDEQYF
>TRBV21-1|once|15
CASSSVTRFYNEQFF
>TRBV19|NA|14
CASSIGATGNTIYF
>TRBV7-3|NA|15
CASSLRGESYNEQFF
>TRBV10-1|NA|15
CASSDFTGTDDEQYF
>TRBV5-1|once|16
CASSLDPRVPVNEQFF
>TRBV27|NA|12
CASSLGINEQFF